This TCR beta chain was obtained from a study of blood T cell repertoires in COVID-19. Study summary: Sources were T cells, B-cell-depleted T cells, or PBMCs; the material itself was cDNA or gDNA.

As originally analysed: Nucleated cell number was recorded as an estimate derived from reference gene primer amplification. Clones were read by immunoSEQ multiplex PCR, and TCRdb kept only the in-frame ones, dropping some. V, J and clone size derive from that table, while D and trimming were established from the DNA sequence. Of 50,000 or so clones listed, over 80% are singletons. The CDR3 totals 12 residues. Trimming shortened V by 7 bases and J by 7 bases, and 8 bases separated the two germline ends. CDR1 and CDR2 (germline): MNHEY, SVGAGI. This clonotype was sampled from a man aged 70-80 years with acute or convalescent COVID-19. Source material: peripheral blood. The chain couples TRBV6-5 to TRBJ1-6; D is perhaps TRBD1 (5 bases). The CDR3 loop is CASKQANSPLHF. In nucleotides, the CDR3 is TGTGCCAGCAAACAGGCAAATTCACCCCTCCACTTT.